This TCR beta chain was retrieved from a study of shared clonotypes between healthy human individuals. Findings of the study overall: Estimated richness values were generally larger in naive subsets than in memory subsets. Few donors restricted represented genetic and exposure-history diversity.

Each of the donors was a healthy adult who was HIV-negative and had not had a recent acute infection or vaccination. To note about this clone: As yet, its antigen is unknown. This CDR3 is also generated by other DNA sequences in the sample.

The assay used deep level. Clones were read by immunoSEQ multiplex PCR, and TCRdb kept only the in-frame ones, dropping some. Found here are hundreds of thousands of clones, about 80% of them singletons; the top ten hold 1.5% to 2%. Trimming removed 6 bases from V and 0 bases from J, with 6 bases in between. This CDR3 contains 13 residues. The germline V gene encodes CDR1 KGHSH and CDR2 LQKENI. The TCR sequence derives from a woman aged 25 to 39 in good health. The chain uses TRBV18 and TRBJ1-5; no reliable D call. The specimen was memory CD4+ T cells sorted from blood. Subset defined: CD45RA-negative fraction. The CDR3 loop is CASSSYSNQPQHF. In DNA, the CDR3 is TGTGCCAGCTCCTCTTATAGCAATCAGCCCCAGCATTTT.